The rows below give T cell receptor beta chains drawn from one sample of a study of blood T cell repertoires in COVID-19. The assay was immunoSEQ multiplex PCR, and TCRdb's table has in-frame clones only and misses some. This table holds around 140,000 clones, 86% found once. The sequenced sample was PBMCs or T cells enriched from blood (not recorded which). Every receptor here comes from a man aged 45-65 years who had recovered from COVID-19. Both conserved end residues are part of each CDR3. A D gene is named only where the DNA matches it firmly. Expanded clones get a size class; other rows say once, few or many, or leave the size out.

J gene: TRBJ1-2; clone size: once; V gene: TRBV5-1; D gene: TRBD1; CDR3 protein: CASSLGVSRDSDGYTF; CDR3 DNA: TGCGCCAGCAGCTTGGGGGTTAGTAGGGACAGCGATGGCTACACCTTC
J gene: TRBJ2-3; clone size: NA; V gene: TRBV7-8; D gene: TRBD2; CDR3 protein: CASSFQAGGPNTDTQYF; CDR3 DNA: TGTGCCAGCAGCTTTCAAGCGGGAGGGCCCAACACAGATACGCAGTATTTT
J gene: TRBJ2-5; clone size: NA; V gene: TRBV27; D gene: NA; CDR3 protein: CARGQMKEETQYF; CDR3 DNA: TGTGCCAGGGGGCAGATGAAGGAAGAGACCCAGTACTTC
J gene: TRBJ2-7; clone size: NA; V gene: TRBV7-2; D gene: TRBD1; CDR3 protein: CASSLGGQGAYEQYF; CDR3 DNA: TGTGCCAGCAGCTTAGGGGGACAGGGGGCTTACGAGCAGTACTTC
J gene: TRBJ1-2; clone size: NA; V gene: TRBV6-5; D gene: NA; CDR3 protein: CASSSSPGQSYTF; CDR3 DNA: TGTGCCAGCAGCTCCTCCCCTGGACAATCGTACACCTTC
J gene: TRBJ1-5; clone size: NA; V gene: TRBV7-2; D gene: NA; CDR3 protein: CASSLGSTVYKPQHF; CDR3 DNA: TGTGCCAGCAGCTTAGGAAGTACAGTATACAAGCCCCAGCATTTT
J gene: TRBJ1-2; clone size: once; V gene: TRBV29-1; D gene: TRBD1; CDR3 protein: CSAGTGVNGYTF; CDR3 DNA: TGCAGCGCAGGGACAGGGGTGAATGGCTACACCTTC
J gene: TRBJ2-1; clone size: NA; V gene: TRBV5-4; D gene: TRBD2; CDR3 protein: CASSLEIAGGPSSYNEQFF; CDR3 DNA: TGTGCCAGCAGCTTGGAGATTGCGGGAGGCCCCAGCTCCTACAATGAGCAGTTCTTC
J gene: TRBJ1-4; clone size: NA; V gene: TRBV15; D gene: TRBD1; CDR3 protein: CATRGQGNEKLFF; CDR3 DNA: TGTGCCACCAGGGGACAGGGGAATGAAAAACTGTTTTTT
J gene: TRBJ1-4; clone size: NA; V gene: TRBV28; D gene: NA; CDR3 protein: CASSSPAGANEKLFF; CDR3 DNA: TGTGCCAGCAGCTCGCCGGCAGGGGCAAATGAAAAACTGTTTTTT
J gene: TRBJ2-1; clone size: NA; V gene: TRBV15; D gene: NA; CDR3 protein: CATSREPTTGQIGDEQFF; CDR3 DNA: TGTGCCACCAGCAGGGAACCGACCACGGGACAAATAGGAGATGAGCAGTTCTTC
J gene: TRBJ1-6; clone size: NA; V gene: TRBV6-2/TRBV6-3; D gene: NA; CDR3 protein: CASSYRPGGRATWRDSPLHF; CDR3 DNA: TGTGCCAGCAGTTACCGTCCCGGCGGGCGAGCAACTTGGAGAGATTCACCCCTCCACTTT
J gene: TRBJ1-1; clone size: NA; V gene: TRBV2; D gene: NA; CDR3 protein: CASRQGPEAFF; CDR3 DNA: TGTGCCAGCAGACAGGGCCCTGAAGCTTTCTTT
J gene: TRBJ2-3; clone size: NA; V gene: TRBV27; D gene: TRBD1; CDR3 protein: CASSRSTGAGTDTQYF; CDR3 DNA: TGTGCCAGCAGCCGATCGACAGGGGCGGGCACAGATACGCAGTATTTT
J gene: TRBJ2-1; clone size: NA; V gene: TRBV7-3; D gene: TRBD2; CDR3 protein: CASSLGPAGGHNEQFF; CDR3 DNA: TGTGCCAGCAGCTTAGGTCCAGCGGGGGGGCACAATGAGCAGTTCTTC
J gene: TRBJ2-1; clone size: once; V gene: TRBV28; D gene: TRBD2; CDR3 protein: CASTLTPSGTRDEQFF; CDR3 DNA: TGTGCCAGCACCCTAACCCCCAGCGGGACTAGGGATGAGCAGTTCTTC
J gene: TRBJ1-5; clone size: NA; V gene: TRBV28; D gene: TRBD1; CDR3 protein: CASHGTGPSNQPQHF; CDR3 DNA: TGTGCCAGCCACGGGACAGGGCCTAGCAATCAGCCCCAGCATTTT
J gene: TRBJ1-2; clone size: few; V gene: TRBV7-2; D gene: NA; CDR3 protein: CASSLERQGTNYGYTF; CDR3 DNA: TGTGCCAGCAGCTTAGAGAGGCAGGGGACTAACTATGGCTACACCTTC
J gene: TRBJ1-2; clone size: once; V gene: TRBV6-5; D gene: NA; CDR3 protein: CASRGWEEVDGYTF; CDR3 DNA: TGTGCCAGCAGGGGATGGGAGGAGGTCGATGGCTACACCTTC
J gene: TRBJ1-6; clone size: NA; V gene: TRBV27; D gene: NA; CDR3 protein: CASSRGYNSPLHF; CDR3 DNA: TGTGCCAGCAGCCGGGGTTATAATTCACCCCTCCACTTT
J gene: TRBJ1-1; clone size: NA; V gene: TRBV5-4; D gene: NA; CDR3 protein: CASSLESGVTEAFF; CDR3 DNA: TGTGCCAGCAGCTTGGAATCAGGGGTCACTGAAGCTTTCTTT
J gene: TRBJ1-1; clone size: NA; V gene: TRBV28; D gene: NA; CDR3 protein: CASSPGLARGNTEAFF; CDR3 DNA: TGTGCCAGCAGCCCTGGGCTCGCCAGGGGGAACACTGAAGCTTTCTTT
J gene: TRBJ2-3; clone size: NA; V gene: TRBV19; D gene: TRBD2; CDR3 protein: CASRASGNKREDTQYF; CDR3 DNA: TGTGCCAGTAGAGCTAGCGGGAATAAGAGGGAAGATACGCAGTATTTT
J gene: TRBJ2-3; clone size: few; V gene: TRBV7-8; D gene: TRBD1; CDR3 protein: CASSIRGRTGPDTQYF; CDR3 DNA: TGTGCCAGCAGTATCAGGGGGCGCACCGGCCCAGATACGCAGTATTTT
J gene: TRBJ2-3; clone size: NA; V gene: TRBV3-1/TRBV3-2; D gene: NA; CDR3 protein: CASSPWGLSSTDTQYF; CDR3 DNA: TGTGCCAGCAGTCCCTGGGGACTTTCGTCCACAGATACGCAGTATTTT
J gene: TRBJ1-2; clone size: NA; V gene: TRBV15; D gene: NA; CDR3 protein: CATSRGDSNYGYTF; CDR3 DNA: TGTGCCACCAGCAGAGGCGACAGTAACTATGGCTACACCTTC
J gene: TRBJ2-7; clone size: NA; V gene: TRBV18; D gene: TRBD2; CDR3 protein: CASSLFGGGPYEQYF; CDR3 DNA: TGTGCCAGCTCACTCTTTGGGGGAGGGCCCTACGAGCAGTACTTC
J gene: TRBJ1-5; clone size: NA; V gene: TRBV7-2; D gene: TRBD1; CDR3 protein: CASSLVQGAGQPQHF; CDR3 DNA: TGTGCCAGCAGCTTAGTACAGGGGGCGGGTCAGCCCCAGCATTTT
J gene: TRBJ2-1; clone size: NA; V gene: TRBV7-6; D gene: NA; CDR3 protein: CASSLSPDRNNEQFF; CDR3 DNA: TGTGCCAGCAGCCTATCCCCCGACAGAAACAATGAGCAGTTCTTC
J gene: TRBJ1-1; clone size: NA; V gene: TRBV5-1; D gene: NA; CDR3 protein: CASSLGEVYEAFF; CDR3 DNA: TGCGCCAGCAGCTTGGGGGAGGTATATGAAGCTTTCTTT
J gene: TRBJ2-4; clone size: NA; V gene: TRBV12-3/TRBV12-4; D gene: NA; CDR3 protein: CASSPTGPNIQYF; CDR3 DNA: TGTGCCAGCAGTCCCACAGGGCCAAACATTCAGTACTTC
J gene: TRBJ2-3; clone size: NA; V gene: TRBV7-2; D gene: TRBD2; CDR3 protein: CASSTSWTSGTKYF; CDR3 DNA: TGTGCCAGCAGCACCAGCTGGACTAGCGGGACCAAGTATTTT
J gene: TRBJ1-5; clone size: NA; V gene: TRBV7-2; D gene: NA; CDR3 protein: CASSLDLGVPQHF; CDR3 DNA: TGTGCCAGCAGCTTAGATCTGGGAGTGCCCCAGCATTTT
J gene: TRBJ2-7; clone size: NA; V gene: TRBV7-3; D gene: NA; CDR3 protein: CASSPDNSYEQYF; CDR3 DNA: TGTGCCAGCAGCCCAGACAACTCCTACGAGCAGTACTTC
J gene: TRBJ2-2; clone size: NA; V gene: TRBV30; D gene: TRBD1; CDR3 protein: CAWSWTGRVVGELFF; CDR3 DNA: TGTGCCTGGAGCTGGACAGGGAGAGTTGTCGGGGAGCTGTTTTTT
J gene: TRBJ2-5; clone size: NA; V gene: TRBV5-1; D gene: TRBD1; CDR3 protein: CASSSQPMTGTQGTQYF; CDR3 DNA: TGCGCCAGCAGCTCCCAACCCATGACAGGGACCCAAGGGACCCAGTACTTC
J gene: TRBJ1-1; clone size: NA; V gene: TRBV13; D gene: NA; CDR3 protein: CASSYRVGPEAFF; CDR3 DNA: TGTGCCAGCAGCTACAGGGTTGGCCCTGAAGCTTTCTTT
J gene: TRBJ1-4; clone size: NA; V gene: TRBV7-2; D gene: NA; CDR3 protein: CASSPYGQGTEKLFF; CDR3 DNA: TGTGCCAGCAGCCCATACGGGCAGGGGACCGAAAAACTGTTTTTT
J gene: TRBJ1-2; clone size: NA; V gene: TRBV6-5; D gene: TRBD1; CDR3 protein: CASSYSRQGAGGYTF; CDR3 DNA: TGTGCCAGCAGTTACTCAAGACAGGGGGCAGGAGGCTACACCTTC
J gene: TRBJ1-6; clone size: NA; V gene: TRBV19; D gene: NA; CDR3 protein: CASSIRSSPLHF; CDR3 DNA: TGTGCCAGTAGTATACGAAGCTCACCCCTCCACTTT
J gene: TRBJ1-1; clone size: once; V gene: TRBV5-1; D gene: TRBD1; CDR3 protein: CASSLARDRGNTEAFF; CDR3 DNA: TGCGCCAGCAGCTTGGCCCGGGACAGGGGTAACACTGAAGCTTTCTTT
J gene: TRBJ1-1; clone size: NA; V gene: TRBV7-9; D gene: NA; CDR3 protein: CASSLAGAGEAFF; CDR3 DNA: TGTGCCAGCAGCTTGGCAGGGGCTGGTGAAGCTTTCTTT
J gene: TRBJ1-2; clone size: NA; V gene: TRBV28; D gene: TRBD1; CDR3 protein: CASSGQGYGYTF; CDR3 DNA: TGTGCCAGCAGCGGACAGGGCTATGGCTACACCTTC
J gene: TRBJ1-2; clone size: NA; V gene: TRBV5-8; D gene: NA; CDR3 protein: CASSLAPGVGYTF; CDR3 DNA: TGTGCCAGCAGCTTGGCCCCCGGGGTTGGCTACACCTTC
J gene: TRBJ1-2; clone size: NA; V gene: TRBV4-3; D gene: TRBD1; CDR3 protein: CASSRGTGGRYYGYTF; CDR3 DNA: TGCGCCAGCAGCCGAGGGACAGGGGGCAGGTACTATGGCTACACCTTC
J gene: TRBJ1-5; clone size: NA; V gene: TRBV5-1; D gene: TRBD1; CDR3 protein: CASSLTTGPNQPQHF; CDR3 DNA: TGCGCCAGCAGCCTCACGACAGGGCCCAATCAGCCCCAGCATTTT
J gene: TRBJ1-6; clone size: once; V gene: TRBV10-3; D gene: NA; CDR3 protein: CAISESGQGVGNSPLHF; CDR3 DNA: TGTGCCATCAGTGAGTCGGGCCAGGGTGTTGGGAATTCACCCCTCCACTTT
J gene: TRBJ1-1; clone size: once; V gene: TRBV6-6; D gene: NA; CDR3 protein: CASSYELEGNTEAFF; CDR3 DNA: TGTGCCAGCAGTTACGAGTTGGAGGGGAACACTGAAGCTTTCTTT
J gene: TRBJ2-5; clone size: NA; V gene: TRBV28; D gene: TRBD1; CDR3 protein: CASSLMGQYQETQYF; CDR3 DNA: TGTGCCAGCAGTTTAATGGGACAGTACCAAGAGACCCAGTACTTC
J gene: TRBJ2-5; clone size: NA; V gene: TRBV7-9; D gene: NA; CDR3 protein: CASSLAGGGGTQYF; CDR3 DNA: TGTGCCAGCAGCTTAGCCGGGGGCGGGGGGACCCAGTACTTC
J gene: TRBJ1-1; clone size: NA; V gene: TRBV18; D gene: NA; CDR3 protein: CASSPSGSTEAFF; CDR3 DNA: TGTGCCAGCTCACCATCCGGGTCCACTGAAGCTTTCTTT